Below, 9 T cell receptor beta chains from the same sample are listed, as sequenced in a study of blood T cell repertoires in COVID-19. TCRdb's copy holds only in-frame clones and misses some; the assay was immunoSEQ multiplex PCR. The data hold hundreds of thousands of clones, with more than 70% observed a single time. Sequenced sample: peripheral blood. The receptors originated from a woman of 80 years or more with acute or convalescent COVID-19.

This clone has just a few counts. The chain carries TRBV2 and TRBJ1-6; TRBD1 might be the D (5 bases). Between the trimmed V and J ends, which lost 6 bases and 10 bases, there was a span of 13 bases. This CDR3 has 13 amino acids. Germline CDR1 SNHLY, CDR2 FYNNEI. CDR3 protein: CASRETGGSPLHF. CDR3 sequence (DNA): TGTGCCAGCAGGGAAACAGGTGGATCACCCCTCCACTTT.

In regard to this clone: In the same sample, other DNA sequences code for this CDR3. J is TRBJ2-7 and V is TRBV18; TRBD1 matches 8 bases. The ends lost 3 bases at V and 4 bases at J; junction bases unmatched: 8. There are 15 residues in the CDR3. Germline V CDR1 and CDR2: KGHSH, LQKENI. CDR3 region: CASSPGTGGLYEQYF. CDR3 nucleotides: TGTGCCAGCTCACCCGGGACAGGTGGTCTATACGAGCAGTACTTC.

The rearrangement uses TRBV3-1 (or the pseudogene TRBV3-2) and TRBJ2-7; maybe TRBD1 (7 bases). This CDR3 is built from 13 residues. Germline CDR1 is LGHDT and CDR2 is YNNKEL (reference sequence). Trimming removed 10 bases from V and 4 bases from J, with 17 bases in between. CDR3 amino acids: CATLGRGAYEQYF. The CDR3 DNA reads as TGTGCCACCTTGGGCAGGGGGGCATACGAGCAGTACTTC.

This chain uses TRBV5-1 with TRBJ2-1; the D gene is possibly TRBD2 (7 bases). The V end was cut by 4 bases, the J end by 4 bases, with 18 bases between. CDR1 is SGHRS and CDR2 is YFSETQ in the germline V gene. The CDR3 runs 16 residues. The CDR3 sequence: CASSPGGRGAYNEQFF. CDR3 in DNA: TGCGCCAGCAGCCCGGGGGGACGGGGGGCATACAATGAGCAGTTCTTC.

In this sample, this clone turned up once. The CDR3 bases are TGTGCCACCAGCAGAGGGGGCCACCCCACCGGGGAGCTGTTTTTT. Translated: CATSRGGHPTGELFF. The J gene is TRBJ2-2, the V gene TRBV15; a possible D gene is TRBD1 (5 bases). This CDR3 has 15 residues. V was clipped by 1 base and J by 4 bases, with 10 bases between them. Germline values: CDR1 LNHNV, CDR2 YYDKDF (reference sequence).

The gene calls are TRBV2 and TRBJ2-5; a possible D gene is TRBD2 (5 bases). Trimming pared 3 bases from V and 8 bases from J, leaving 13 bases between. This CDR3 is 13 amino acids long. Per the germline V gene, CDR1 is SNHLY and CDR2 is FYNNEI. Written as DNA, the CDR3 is TGTGCCAGCAGTGACGGGGTCCCCTACACCCAGTACTTC. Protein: CASSDGVPYTQYF.

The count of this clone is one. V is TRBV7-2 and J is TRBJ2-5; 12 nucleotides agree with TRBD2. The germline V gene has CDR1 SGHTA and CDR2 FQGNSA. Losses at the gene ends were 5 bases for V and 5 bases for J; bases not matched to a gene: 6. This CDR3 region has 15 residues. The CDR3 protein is CASSLRLAGVETQYF. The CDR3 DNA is TGTGCCAGCAGCCTTAGACTAGCGGGGGTGGAGACCCAGTACTTC.

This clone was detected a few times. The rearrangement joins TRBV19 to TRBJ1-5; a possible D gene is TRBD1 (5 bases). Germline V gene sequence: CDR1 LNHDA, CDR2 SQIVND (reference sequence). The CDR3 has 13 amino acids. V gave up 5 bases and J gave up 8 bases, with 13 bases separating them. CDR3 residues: CASSPDSTEPQHF. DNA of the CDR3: TGTGCCAGTAGTCCAGATTCGACAGAGCCCCAGCATTTT.

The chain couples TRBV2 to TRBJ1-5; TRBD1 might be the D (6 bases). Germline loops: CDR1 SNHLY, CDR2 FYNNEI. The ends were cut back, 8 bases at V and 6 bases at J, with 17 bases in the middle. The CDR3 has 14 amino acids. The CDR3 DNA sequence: TGTGCCAGCGTACAGGGTTGGGAAAGTCAGCCCCAGCATTTT. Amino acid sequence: CASVQGWESQPQHF. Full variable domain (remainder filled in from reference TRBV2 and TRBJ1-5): EPEVTQTPSHQVTQMGQEVILRCVPISNHLYFYWYRQILGQKVEFLVSFYNNEISEKSEIFDDQFSVERPDGSNFTLKIRSTKLEDSAMYFCASVQGWESQPQHFGDGTRLSIL.